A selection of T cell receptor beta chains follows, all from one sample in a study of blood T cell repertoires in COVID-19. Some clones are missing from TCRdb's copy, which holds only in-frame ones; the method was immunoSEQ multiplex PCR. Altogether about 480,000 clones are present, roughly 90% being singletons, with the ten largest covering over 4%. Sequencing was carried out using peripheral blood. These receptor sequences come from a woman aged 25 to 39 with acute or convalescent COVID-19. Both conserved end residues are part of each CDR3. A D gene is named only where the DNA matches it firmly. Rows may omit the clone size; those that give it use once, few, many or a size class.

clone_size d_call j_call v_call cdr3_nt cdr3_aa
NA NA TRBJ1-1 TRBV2 TGTGCCAGCAGTGAAGTTGCAGGGCAGGGCACTGAAGCTTTCTTT CASSEVAGQGTEAFF
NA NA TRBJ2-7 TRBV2 TGTGCCAGCAGCACAGGTACCTACGAGCAGTACTTC CASSTGTYEQYF
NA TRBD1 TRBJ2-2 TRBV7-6 TGTGCCAGCAGCTCCACCGGGACAGGCCTTGTCGCGAACACCGGGGAGCTGTTTTTT CASSSTGTGLVANTGELFF
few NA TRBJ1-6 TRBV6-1 TGTGCCAGCAGTGTTGTAGTGGGCAGGGGCTCAATGGTGGATAATTCACCCCTCCACTTT CASSVVVGRGSMVDNSPLHF
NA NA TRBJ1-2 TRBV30 TGTGCCTGGAGTAACCGACAAGGGGTGTATGGCTACACCTTC CAWSNRQGVYGYTF
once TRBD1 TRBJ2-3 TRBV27 TGTGCCAGCAGTTTGGGACAGGGGGCGAATACGCAGTATTTT CASSLGQGANTQYF
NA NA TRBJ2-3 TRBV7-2 TGTGCCAGCAGCACCCGACTAGGAGCTAGCACAGATACGCAGTATTTT CASSTRLGASTDTQYF
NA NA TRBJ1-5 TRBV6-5 TGTGCCAGCCGACCCCACCAGACAGACAATCAGCCCCAGCATTTT CASRPHQTDNQPQHF
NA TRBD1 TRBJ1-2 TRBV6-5 TGTGCCAGCAGTTACACGACAGGGAAGGTGGGCTACACCTTC CASSYTTGKVGYTF
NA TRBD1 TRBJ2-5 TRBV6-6 TGTGCCAGCGGGCGGACAGGGGGCACCAAAGAGACCCAGTACTTC CASGRTGGTKETQYF
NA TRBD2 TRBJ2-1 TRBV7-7 TGTGCCAGCAGCCCCACTAGCGGGGGGTTCTACAATGAGCAGTTCTTC CASSPTSGGFYNEQFF